A single sample gave rise to the 10 T cell receptor beta chains below, sequenced in a study of technical replicates of blood from several donors. This table comes from immunoSEQ multiplex PCR, and its TCRdb copy is limited to in-frame clones, with some not included. There are roughly 71,000 clones in the sample; roughly 92% occur only once, and approximately 0.37% lies in the top ten. Sequenced sample: T cells isolated from PBMCs. Receptor source: a human donor in good health.

The rearrangement joins TRBV25-1 to TRBJ2-5; D unresolved. V lost 0 bases and J 1 base, leaving 9 bases between the germline ends. CDR1 is MGHDK and CDR2 is SYGVNS in the germline V gene. This CDR3 comprises 15 residues. CDR3 residues: CASSEYAERQETQYF. The CDR3 DNA reads TGTGCCAGCAGTGAATATGCAGAGCGCCAAGAGACCCAGTACTTC.

V gene TRBV2 combines with J gene TRBJ1-5; D call uncertain. The CDR3 runs 14 residues. Germline V CDR1 and CDR2: SNHLY, FYNNEI. The V and J ends lost 4 bases and 0 bases respectively, with 7 bases between them. The CDR3 DNA sequence: TGTGCCAGCAGTGTCACAGTTAGCAATCAGCCCCAGCATTTT. It encodes CASSVTVSNQPQHF.

The chain joins TRBV5-1 to TRBJ1-1; D possibly corresponds to TRBD1 (5 bases). V was pared by 0 bases and J by 0 bases, with 9 bases between. CDR1 is SGHRS and CDR2 is YFSETQ in the germline V gene. There are 15 residues in the CDR3. This CDR3 is CASSLAAGLNTEAFF. Written as DNA, the CDR3 is TGCGCCAGCAGCTTGGCAGCAGGGTTGAACACTGAAGCTTTCTTT.

Only one count was recorded for this clone. The chain couples TRBV6-5 to TRBJ1-2, with a tentative D call TRBD1 (5 bases). The CDR3 runs 14 residues. Deletions cut 0 bases from V and 13 bases from J, with 18 bases between. The germline V gene encodes CDR1 MNHEY and CDR2 SVGAGI. The CDR3, as DNA: TGTGCCAGCAGTTACTCGCAGGGTCGACTGTGGGTCACCTTC. Translation: CASSYSQGRLWVTF.

V gene TRBV28 combines with J gene TRBJ1-1; possibly TRBD1 for D (5 bases). Trimming took off 7 bases at V and 3 bases at J, with 9 bases between the two ends. Germline V gene data show CDR1 as MDHEN and CDR2 as SYDVKM. The CDR3 length is 12 residues. CDR3 DNA sequence: TGTGCCAGCAACCTAGGGGACACTGAAGCTTTCTTT. This codes for CASNLGDTEAFF.

The J gene is TRBJ2-2, the V gene TRBV7-6; 8 positions agree with TRBD1. This CDR3 region has 16 residues. Germline V CDR1 and CDR2: SGHVS, FNYEAQ. J gave up 4 bases and V 5 bases, and 9 bases lay outside the gene matches. For the CDR3, the DNA is TGTGCCAGCAGCCCACAACAGGGGGTCCCCACCGGGGAGCTGTTTTTT. Protein sequence: CASSPQQGVPTGELFF.

The rearrangement joins TRBV28 to TRBJ2-1; D might be TRBD2 (5 bases). This CDR3 comprises 15 residues. V shed 8 bases and J shed 4 bases, with 18 bases lying between them. Germline V gene sequence: CDR1 MDHEN, CDR2 SYDVKM. The CDR3 spells CASHASSAGYNEQFF. CDR3 nucleotides: TGTGCCAGCCACGCTAGCTCGGCTGGATACAATGAGCAGTTCTTC.

The rearrangement uses TRBV15 and TRBJ2-7; possible D gene TRBD1, 6 bases. V was clipped by 0 bases and J by 2 bases, with 14 bases between them. The CDR3 length is 16 residues. Germline CDR1 is LNHNV and CDR2 is YYDKDF (reference sequence). CDR3 coding DNA: TGTGCCACCAGCAGAGATCCTCCAGGGACAACCTACGAGCAGTACTTC. This codes for CATSRDPPGTTYEQYF. Full variable domain (rest looked up from reference TRBV15 and TRBJ2-7): DAMVIQNPRYQVTQFGKPVTLSCSQTLNHNVMYWYQQKSSQAPKLLFHYYDKDFNNEADTPDNFQSRRPNTSFCFLDIRSPGLGDTAMYLCATSRDPPGTTYEQYFGPGTRLTVT.

The CDR3 DNA follows: TGTGCCAGCAGCCCAAGGACAGGGAGCTCCTACGAGCAGTACTTC. This gives the protein CASSPRTGSSYEQYF. The chain has TRBV7-3 and TRBJ2-7, with 8 bases matching TRBD1. CDR3 length: 15 residues. V shed 5 bases and J 0 bases; nucleotides not matched to a gene: 6. The germline V gene has CDR1 SGHTA and CDR2 FQGTGA.

The chain has TRBV4-3 and TRBJ2-3; 7 bases fit TRBD1. In germline, CDR1 is LGHNA, CDR2 YSLEER. The junction had 5 bases not matched to a gene; V was cut back by 1 base and J by 1 base. The CDR3 is 16 amino acids. The CDR3 region is CASSQVGTEGTDTQYF. For the CDR3, the DNA is TGCGCCAGCAGCCAAGTGGGGACAGAGGGCACAGATACGCAGTATTTT.